This record concerns one T cell receptor (beta chain) sequence. The germline V and J ends were trimmed by 5 bases and 7 bases, with 15 bases remaining between them. Germline V gene lookup returns CDR1 MDHEN and CDR2 SYDVKM. The length of the CDR3 is 13 residues. The data stem from a study of blood T cell repertoires in COVID-19. Overall study: Italy, Spain and the United States were the sources of the convalescent and acute COVID-19 samples. Nucleic acid was either cDNA or gDNA, and it came from T cells, B-cell-depleted T cells, or PBMCs.

Authors' processing steps: Amplification from reference gene primers served as the basis for estimated nucleated cell counts. Only in-frame clones appear in the TCRdb table, and some are missing; sequencing was by immunoSEQ multiplex PCR. That table is the source of V, J and clone size, and D and trimming were worked out from the DNA. The repertoire holds about 40,000 clones, with around 80% as singletons. The rearrangement links TRBV28 to TRBJ2-7; maybe TRBD2 (6 bases). The sequenced sample consisted of peripheral blood. The sequence was obtained from a man at least 80 years old with acute or convalescent COVID-19. The CDR3 here is CASSGPGGREQYF. DNA of the CDR3: TGTGCCAGCAGTGGCCCCGGGGGTAGGGAGCAGTACTTC.